This T cell receptor beta chain originates from a study of blood T cell repertoires in COVID-19. In the study overall: Acute-phase and convalescent COVID-19 samples originated in the United States, Italy and Spain.

Methods used by the authors: By means of reference gene primer amplification, nucleated cell counts were estimated. Libraries were prepared by immunoSEQ multiplex PCR; TCRdb keeps only in-frame clonotypes and omits some of them. D and trimming were read from the DNA, whereas the V and J calls and clone size are those reported in that table. Altogether about 190,000 clones are present, roughly 84% being singletons, with the ten largest covering approximately 5.6%. J gave up 2 bases and V 2 bases, and 9 bases lay outside the gene matches. Germline V gene sequence: CDR1 MNHEY, CDR2 SMNVEV (reference sequence). The CDR3 loop spans 16 amino acids.

Sequencing was done on a sample of peripheral blood. The rearrangement uses TRBV27 and TRBJ2-7; the match to TRBD2 covers 7 bases. The sequence came from a woman in her forties who had recovered from COVID-19. The chain's CDR3 is CASSLKGLADTYEQYF. DNA of the CDR3: TGTGCCAGCAGTTTAAAGGGTCTAGCGGATACCTACGAGCAGTACTTC.